The next 7 T cell receptor beta chains were all read from a single sample in a study of CD8+ T cells in alopecia areata. Treatment indicated: oral pan-JAK inhibitor, 5-10 mg twice daily. cDNA reverse transcribed from extracted RNA served as the sequencing template. Assay used: immunoSEQ multiplex PCR; TCRdb lists only in-frame clones, some missing. The sample holds 110,000 or so clones, approximately 55% seen once. The sequences come from CD4+ T cells sorted from blood, collected at week 24, from a patient treated with tofacitinib. The receptors originated from a human donor with alopecia areata.

The chain combines TRBV29-1 with TRBJ1-1; no definite D call. CDR3 size: 13 residues. The V end was cut by 6 bases, the J end by 2 bases, with 13 bases between. Germline V lookup: CDR1 SQVTM, CDR2 ANQGSEA. Here the CDR3 reads CSVGGPLNTEAFF. The CDR3, as DNA: TGCAGCGTGGGCGGACCCCTAAACACTGAAGCTTTCTTT.

This sequence joins TRBV12-5 and TRBJ1-2, with 10 bases aligning to TRBD1. The CDR3 covers 14 residues. J gave up 3 bases and V 5 bases, and 3 bases lay outside the gene matches. The germline gives CDR1 LGHNT, CDR2 FRNRAP. This chain's CDR3 is CASGVTGGHYGYTF. The CDR3 nucleotides are TGTGCTAGTGGTGTGACAGGGGGCCACTATGGCTACACCTTC.

The CDR3 is CASSFLDGGAQETQYF. The DNA of the CDR3 is TGTGCCAGCAGCTTTCTTGATGGCGGGGCACAAGAGACCCAGTACTTC. V usage is TRBV7-9 and J usage is TRBJ2-5; D is perhaps TRBD2 (6 bases). V was trimmed by 3 bases and J by 2 bases, leaving 16 bases between them. The CDR3 loop spans 16 amino acids. From germline, CDR1 is SEHNR and CDR2 FQNEAQ (reference sequence).

The rearrangement joins TRBV4-3 to TRBJ2-3; 14 nucleotides match TRBD2. Germline CDR1 and CDR2: LGHNA and YSLEER. The ends lost 2 bases at V and 6 bases at J; junction bases unmatched: 4. The CDR3 runs 16 residues. The DNA of the CDR3 is TGCGCCAGCAGCCAATCTGGACTAGCGGGGGGCGATACGCAGTATTTT. Protein product: CASSQSGLAGGDTQYF.

This sequence joins TRBV4-3 and TRBJ1-1; D is perhaps TRBD1 (5 bases). This CDR3 is built from 15 residues. Per germline, CDR1 LGHNA and CDR2 YSLEER. Trimming removed 2 bases at V and 7 bases at J, with 17 bases between. DNA for the CDR3: TGCGCCAGCAGCCAATACATCCAGGCGGGGGTTGAAGCTTTCTTT. Translated: CASSQYIQAGVEAFF.

The V call is TRBV27, the J call TRBJ2-5, with TRBD1 as a possible D gene (6 bases). The germline V gene encodes CDR1 MNHEY and CDR2 SMNVEV (reference sequence). This CDR3 contains 17 residues. V gave up 5 bases and J gave up 0 bases, with 19 bases separating them. CDR3 sequence reads: CASSLTGFPEYQETQYF. The CDR3 DNA reads TGTGCCAGCAGTCTGACAGGATTCCCTGAGTACCAAGAGACCCAGTACTTC.

The rearrangement uses TRBV25-1 and TRBJ2-5; TRBD2 matches 7 bases. Looked up from germline, CDR1 is MGHDK and CDR2 is SYGVNS. The CDR3 extends over 16 amino acids. Trimming cost V 2 bases and J 2 bases; bases outside gene matches: 8. The CDR3: CASSESLADLQETQYF. The CDR3 DNA sequence: TGTGCCAGCAGTGAAAGTCTAGCGGATTTGCAAGAGACCCAGTACTTC.